These 9 T cell receptor beta chains were sequenced from one sample in a study. One entry per CDR3 protein, called by TCRdb with MiXCR from the 5' RACE reads. The sample lists a few thousand distinct CDR3 sequences; 55% to 75% were seen once. The source material was naive CD4+ T cells sorted from blood. Subset meaning: naive CD4+ T cells, CD4+CD45RA+CD25-. The receptors were sampled from a female donor with breast cancer.

In this sample, this clonotype turned up a few times. The rearrangement uses TRBV20-1 and TRBJ2-7; 9 bases are a match to TRBD1. The CDR3 extends over 15 amino acids. In germline, CDR1 is DFQATT, CDR2 SNEGSKA (reference sequence). Unmatched junction bases numbered 11, after V lost 3 bases and J lost 5 bases. CDR3 bases: TGCAGTGCTAGTTTGCGGGACAGGGATTTCGACGAGCAGTACTTC. It translates to CSASLRDRDFDEQYF.

The chain employs TRBV7-8 and TRBJ1-2; TRBD1 matches 7 bases. With V trimmed by 5 bases and J by 7 bases, 16 bases remained unmatched. The germline V gene encodes CDR1 SGHVS and CDR2 FQNEAQ. The CDR3 runs 16 residues. CDR3 in amino acids: CASSPGTAQKIGGYTF. Written as DNA, the CDR3 is TGTGCCAGCAGCCCAGGGACAGCGCAAAAGATCGGTGGCTACACCTTC.

The chain carries TRBV2 and TRBJ2-1; 7 nucleotides line up with TRBD1. The CDR3 contains 15 residues. In germline, CDR1 is SNHLY, CDR2 FYNNEI. J gave up 0 bases and V 6 bases, and 5 bases lay outside the gene matches. CDR3 loop: CASSRDRASYNEQFF. For the CDR3, the DNA is TGTGCCAGCAGCAGAGACAGGGCCTCCTACAATGAGCAGTTCTTC. The full variable domain, rest sourced from reference TRBV2 and TRBJ2-1, is EPEVTQTPSHQVTQMGQEVILRCVPISNHLYFYWYRQILGQKVEFLVSFYNNEISEKSEIFDDQFSVERPDGSNFTLKIRSTKLEDSAMYFCASSRDRASYNEQFFGPGTRLTVL.

Points on this clonotype: The junction departs from germline at one end; a sequencing error may be responsible. The rearrangement links TRBV7-7 to TRBJ2-1; tentatively, D is TRBD2 (6 bases). Germline CDR1 SSHAT, CDR2 FNYEAQ (reference sequence). The CDR3 spans 14 residues. CDR3 in DNA: TGTGCTAGCAGCCCTAGCGATATCTACAATGAGCAGTTCTTC. Protein product: CASSPSDIYNEQFF.

Remarks on this clonotype: The junction departs from germline at one end; a sequencing error may be responsible. J is TRBJ1-5 and V is TRBV6-6; tentative D call: TRBD1 (6 bases). Germline values: CDR1 MNHNY, CDR2 SVGAGI (reference sequence). The CDR3 sequence is 12 residues long. The CDR3 is CASRDSDQAQHF. The CDR3 DNA follows: TGTGCCAGCAGGGACAGCGATCAGGCCCAGCATTTT.

This clonotype was detected only a few times. The chain carries TRBV20-1 and TRBJ1-2; D gene ambiguous. The CDR3 extends over 12 amino acids. Germline loops: CDR1 DFQATT, CDR2 SNEGSKA (reference sequence). Trimming pared 6 bases from V and 6 bases from J, leaving 14 bases between. The CDR3 DNA is TGCAGTGCCGAGGGTCCGGCCGATGGCTACACCTTC. This translates into CSAEGPADGYTF.

The chain recombines TRBV20-1 with TRBJ1-2; D gene uncertain. CDR1 and CDR2 (germline): DFQATT, SNEGSKA (reference sequence). The CDR3 extends over 14 amino acids. Trimming stripped 1 base from V and 5 bases from J, with 14 bases between. CDR3 in amino acids: CSARAPPGEYGYTF. Here the CDR3 DNA reads TGCAGTGCTAGAGCCCCGCCTGGAGAATATGGCTACACCTTC.

This clonotype has a handful of counts. This rearrangement joins TRBV29-1 to TRBJ1-2; D might be TRBD1 (6 bases). Looked up from germline, CDR1 is SQVTM and CDR2 is ANQGSEA. The CDR3 extends over 14 amino acids. The V and J ends lost 6 bases and 5 bases respectively, with 19 bases between them. CDR3: CSVVGQRGAYGYTF. In DNA form, the CDR3 reads TGCAGCGTGGTGGGGCAGAGGGGGGCTTATGGCTACACCTTC.

This clonotype was observed a single time. The chain employs TRBV5-1 and TRBJ2-7, with D unresolved. The CDR3 has 13 residues. Deletions cut 2 bases from V and 5 bases from J, with 11 bases between. Germline CDR1 SGHRS, CDR2 YFSETQ. The CDR3 is CASSFGVGDEQYV. The DNA for the CDR3 is TGCGCCAGCAGCTTTGGAGTAGGTGACGAGCAGTACGTC.